These 9 T cell receptor beta chains were sequenced from one sample in a study of technical replicates of blood from a few donors. Assay: immunoSEQ multiplex PCR; the TCRdb copy retains only in-frame clones and omits some. This table has 80,000 to 95,000 clones, about 95% appearing once. Specimen: T cells isolated from PBMCs. The origin of the receptors is a human donor in good health.

The V gene is TRBV4-1, the J gene TRBJ2-1, with D perhaps TRBD2 (5 bases). The CDR3 is 13 residues long. Trimming removed 4 bases at V and 4 bases at J, with 8 bases between. CDR1 and CDR2 (germline): MGHRA, YSYEKL. CDR3 amino acids: CASSLGEYNEQFF. DNA of the CDR3: TGCGCCAGCAGCCTCGGGGAATACAATGAGCAGTTCTTC.

This sequence joins TRBV4-3 and TRBJ1-1; TRBD1 is a possible D gene (6 bases). This CDR3 is 15 amino acids long. Germline V CDR1 and CDR2: LGHNA, YSLEER. Trimming stripped 0 bases from V and 3 bases from J, with 11 bases between. The CDR3 sequence: CASSQDLGQYTEAFF. The CDR3 DNA is TGCGCCAGCAGCCAAGATCTAGGACAGTACACTGAAGCTTTCTTT.

The genes are TRBV27 and TRBJ2-7, with 8 bases lining up with TRBD1. V shed 2 bases and J 2 bases; nucleotides not matched to a gene: 2. Germline CDR1 reads MNHEY; CDR2 reads SMNVEV (reference sequence). The length of the CDR3 is 14 residues. Written as DNA, the CDR3 is TGTGCCAGCAGTTTAGGGACAGGAGCCTACGAGCAGTACTTC. It encodes CASSLGTGAYEQYF.

This clone was found once. The rearrangement uses TRBV5-8 and TRBJ1-5; D is perhaps TRBD1 (6 bases). CDR3 length: 16 residues. The germline V gene encodes CDR1 SGHTS and CDR2 YDEGEE. Trimming left V 0 bases short and J 5 bases short, with 15 bases between. CDR3 loop: CASSLEGDDIDQPQHF. The CDR3 DNA reads as TGTGCCAGCAGCTTGGAGGGGGATGACATTGATCAGCCCCAGCATTTT. Drawing the rest from reference TRBV5-8 and TRBJ1-5, the complete variable domain is EAGVTQSPTHLIKTRGQQATLRCSPISGHTSVYWYQQALGLGLQFLLWYDEGEERNRGNFPPRFSGRQFPNYSSELNVNALELEDSALYLCASSLEGDDIDQPQHFGDGTRLSIL.

V is TRBV2 and J is TRBJ1-2; D perhaps matches TRBD1 (5 bases). The CDR3 length is 13 residues. CDR1 and CDR2 (germline): SNHLY, FYNNEI. The V end was cut by 6 bases, the J end by 6 bases, with 14 bases between. CDR3 DNA sequence: TGTGCCAGCAGCGCCGCCAGGGCAGATGGCTACACCTTC. This encodes CASSAARADGYTF.

The rearrangement links TRBV20-1 to TRBJ1-1; D is unclear. Germline CDR1 and CDR2: DFQATT and SNEGSKA (reference sequence). The length of the CDR3 is 10 residues. The CDR3 nucleotides read TGCAGCGTGCGTCCGCCTGAAGCTTTCTTT. Protein: CSVRPPEAFF.

V gene TRBV28 combines with J gene TRBJ2-4, with TRBD2 as a possible D gene (5 bases). The V end lost 4 bases, the J end lost 0 bases, and 16 bases lay between the germline ends. In germline, CDR1 is MDHEN, CDR2 SYDVKM. The CDR3 spans 17 residues. In DNA form, the CDR3 reads TGTGCCAGCAGTTACGCTCGGGGAGAGGGAGCCAAAAACATTCAGTACTTC. Its protein is CASSYARGEGAKNIQYF.

As concerns this clone: A read error may produce the germline difference seen at one junction end. The chain couples TRBV11-3 to TRBJ2-7; a possible D gene is TRBD2 (5 bases). In germline, CDR1 is SGHNT, CDR2 YENEEA. CDR3 length equals 15 residues. The CDR3 bases are TGTGCCAGCAGCCGTAGCCGGGGAGAATCCTCCGAGCAGTACTTC. Translation: CASSRSRGESSEQYF.

In its sample, this clone was seen once. DNA of the CDR3: TGTGCCAGTAGTATCGAGGTCATGAACACTGAAGCTTTCTTT. Protein sequence: CASSIEVMNTEAFF. The chain links TRBV19 to TRBJ1-1; D is unclear. Trimming took off 3 bases at V and 0 bases at J, with 8 bases between the two ends. CDR3 length: 14 residues. Germline values: CDR1 LNHDA, CDR2 SQIVND (reference sequence).